The 30 T cell receptor beta chains reported below all come from one sample, sequenced in a study of blood T cell repertoires in COVID-19. Generated by immunoSEQ multiplex PCR, the TCRdb table keeps only in-frame clones and is missing some. The data contain approximately 100,000 clones, 81% of them singletons. Sequenced input: peripheral blood. These receptors all come from a human donor in a cohort sampled during active COVID-19.

CDR3 sequence (DNA): TGTGCCAGCAGTGCGTGGACTAGATGGAGCACAGATACGCAGTATTTT. Its protein product is CASSAWTRWSTDTQYF. This chain links TRBV2 with TRBJ2-3; the match to TRBD2 covers 7 bases. V was clipped by 4 bases and J by 0 bases; unmatched bases: 7. The CDR3 is 16 amino acids. Germline V gives CDR1 SNHLY, CDR2 FYNNEI.

The chain recombines TRBV11-3 with TRBJ1-4, with 9 bases aligning to TRBD1. There are 14 residues in the CDR3. J was trimmed by 14 bases and V by 4 bases; bases with no gene match: 11. The germline V gene encodes CDR1 SGHNT and CDR2 YENEEA. Here the CDR3 reads CASSSGQGQVRLFF. The DNA for the CDR3 is TGTGCCAGCAGCTCGGGACAGGGACAGGTCCGGCTGTTTTTT.

The chain links TRBV5-5 to TRBJ2-3; possible D gene TRBD2, 7 bases. Per germline, CDR1 SGHKS and CDR2 YYEKEE (reference sequence). The V gene lost 4 bases and the J gene lost 2 bases, with 17 bases spanning the gap. The CDR3 consists of 16 residues. The DNA of the CDR3 is TGTGCCAGCAGCACGGGAGGACAGATTAACACAGATACGCAGTATTTT. Translating it yields CASSTGGQINTDTQYF.

The chain is built from TRBV5-5 and TRBJ1-1; maybe TRBD1 (6 bases). V was pared by 3 bases and J by 10 bases, with 16 bases between. The CDR3 totals 13 residues. Germline V gene lookup returns CDR1 SGHKS and CDR2 YYEKEE (reference sequence). Here the CDR3 reads CASSSSSRGGAFF. The CDR3, as DNA: TGTGCCAGCAGCTCCTCGTCCAGGGGTGGAGCTTTCTTT.

This chain joins TRBV29-1 and TRBJ2-3; 8 nucleotides align to TRBD2. The V gene end was trimmed by 3 bases and the J gene end by 6 bases; junction bases not matched to a gene: 17. Germline V CDR1 and CDR2: SQVTM, ANQGSEA. The CDR3 is 17 residues long. CDR3 nucleotide sequence: TGCAGCGTTGATGGTCTTCGGAGAGCGGGAGCCCCCGATACGCAGTATTTT. Protein: CSVDGLRRAGAPDTQYF.

The gene calls are TRBV2 and TRBJ2-7, with a possible D match to TRBD2 (5 bases). CDR3 size: 13 residues. V was trimmed by 7 bases and J by 0 bases, leaving 10 bases between them. The V gene's germline CDR1 is SNHLY and CDR2 FYNNEI. CDR3 protein: CASKLESSYEQYF. The DNA for the CDR3 is TGTGCCAGCAAACTAGAAAGCTCCTACGAGCAGTACTTC.

This chain joins TRBV5-1 and TRBJ2-1; 9 nucleotides line up with TRBD2. The V and J ends lost 2 bases and 7 bases, in that order; junction bases with no gene match: 7. CDR1 is SGHRS and CDR2 is YFSETQ in the germline V gene. This CDR3 comprises 15 residues. The CDR3 loop reads CASSFGLANMNEQFF. CDR3 DNA sequence: TGCGCCAGCAGCTTCGGACTAGCGAACATGAATGAGCAGTTCTTC.

This clone was detected a few times. V gene TRBV19 combines with J gene TRBJ2-7, with TRBD1 matching over 10 bases. The trim removed 3 bases at V and 2 bases at J, leaving 1 base unmatched. CDR3 length: 14 amino acids. Germline-derived CDR1 and CDR2 are LNHDA and SQIVND (reference sequence). CDR3 sequence: CASSIDRGPYEQYF. The CDR3 DNA follows: TGTGCCAGTAGTATCGACAGGGGGCCCTACGAGCAGTACTTC.

This sequence joins TRBV4-3 and TRBJ2-7, with 8 nucleotides matching TRBD1. CDR1 LGHNA and CDR2 YSLEER come from the germline V gene. The CDR3 sequence is 16 residues long. J lost 4 bases, V lost 0 bases, and 8 bases had no gene match. DNA of the CDR3: TGCGCCAGCAGCCAAGAGCTAACAGGGGGTTTTTACGAGCAGTACTTC. Its protein is CASSQELTGGFYEQYF.

V is TRBV28 and J is TRBJ1-2, with TRBD1 matching 7 bases. V lost 4 bases to trimming and J lost 0 bases; unmatched junction nucleotides: 8. This CDR3 spans 16 amino acids. Germline values: CDR1 MDHEN, CDR2 SYDVKM. The CDR3: CASSSPQGEANYGYTF. The CDR3 coding sequence is TGTGCCAGCAGTTCACCCCAGGGGGAAGCTAACTATGGCTACACCTTC.

V is TRBV12-5 and J is TRBJ1-4; 8 bases agree with TRBD1. This CDR3 is built from 16 residues. Germline values: CDR1 LGHNT, CDR2 FRNRAP. Germline trimming cut 1 base from V and 2 bases from J; bases unmatched to any gene: 3. The CDR3 protein is CASGLGHRGTNEKLFF. DNA of the CDR3: TGTGCTAGTGGTTTGGGCCACAGGGGGACTAATGAAAAACTGTTTTTT.

This chain connects TRBV4-3 to TRBJ2-3, with a weak D call TRBD2 (6 bases). Germline CDR1 and CDR2: LGHNA and YSLEER. The CDR3 covers 17 residues. Between the trimmed V and J ends, which lost 2 bases and 1 base, there was a span of 16 bases. CDR3 loop: CASSQRLGLKGTDTQYF. CDR3 nucleotide sequence: TGCGCCAGCAGCCAACGACTAGGTCTGAAGGGCACAGATACGCAGTATTTT.

This sequence joins TRBV6-5 and TRBJ2-7; possibly TRBD1 for D (6 bases). Germline V lookup: CDR1 MNHEY, CDR2 SVGAGI. V lost 5 bases, J lost 2 bases, and 10 bases lay in between. The CDR3 runs to 13 residues. The CDR3 is CASSTGNTYEQYF. The CDR3, as DNA: TGTGCCAGCAGTACAGGGAATACCTACGAGCAGTACTTC.

The chain uses TRBV11-2 and TRBJ2-5; TRBD2 matches at 11 bases. V dropped 0 bases and J dropped 6; count of bases not matched to a gene: 3. Germline lookup yields CDR1 SGHAT and CDR2 FQNNGV. There are 15 residues in the CDR3. The CDR3 spells CASSLELAGAKTQYF. As DNA, the CDR3 is TGTGCCAGCAGCTTAGAACTAGCGGGAGCAAAGACCCAGTACTTC.

Written as DNA, the CDR3 is TGTGCCAGCAGCTTAGGGAGCCACTACGAGCAGTACTTC. Amino acids: CASSLGSHYEQYF. V usage is TRBV11-2 and J usage is TRBJ2-7; D uncertain. The CDR3 length is 13 residues. CDR1 SGHAT and CDR2 FQNNGV come from the germline V gene. The V gene lost 1 base and the J gene lost 3 bases, with 7 bases spanning the gap.

The rearrangement links TRBV2 to TRBJ2-7; 10 nucleotides align to TRBD1. After removal of 4 bases from V and 6 bases from J, the junction contained 6 bases not matched to a gene. CDR1 is SNHLY, CDR2 FYNNEI, per germline. The CDR3 spans 14 residues. For the CDR3, the DNA is TGTGCCAGCAGTGGGCCCGGGACAGGGGCCGAGCAGTACTTC. It is translated as CASSGPGTGAEQYF.

J is TRBJ2-3 and V is TRBV7-2; D call uncertain. Trimming took off 5 bases at V and 2 bases at J, with 8 bases between the two ends. The CDR3 extends over 13 amino acids. Per the germline V gene, CDR1 is SGHTA and CDR2 is FQGNSA. The CDR3 nucleotides read TGTGCCAGCAGCATGACTTTCACAGATACGCAGTATTTT. This gives the protein CASSMTFTDTQYF.

The chain couples TRBV28 to TRBJ2-7, with a weak D call TRBD2 (5 bases). Germline V CDR1 and CDR2: MDHEN, SYDVKM. This CDR3 spans 15 amino acids. V dropped 4 bases and J dropped 2 bases, with 15 bases sitting between them. The CDR3 coding sequence is TGTGCCAGCAGTTCTGCGGGTGGCGGAACCTACGAGCAGTACTTC. It specifies CASSSAGGGTYEQYF.

This clone was found once. Here the CDR3 reads CAWELGTGGWRSYEQYF. The CDR3 nucleotides are TGTGCCTGGGAACTAGGGACAGGCGGGTGGAGGTCCTACGAGCAGTACTTC. The chain employs TRBV30 and TRBJ2-7, with 8 bases identical to TRBD1. The V and J ends lost 5 bases and 1 base, in that order; junction bases with no gene match: 16. This CDR3 contains 17 residues. Germline CDR1 is GTSNPN and CDR2 is SVGIG (reference sequence).

The chain couples TRBV30 to TRBJ1-2; TRBD1 matches 8 bases. J gave up 7 bases and V 2 bases, and 12 bases lay outside the gene matches. The CDR3 covers 15 residues. Germline-derived CDR1 and CDR2 are GTSNPN and SVGIG (reference sequence). In nucleotides, the CDR3 is TGTGCCTGGAGTACTAGGAGACAGGGGATAGGTGGCTACACCTTC. Translating it yields CAWSTRRQGIGGYTF.

The CDR3 protein is CASSYLAGYEQYF. The DNA of the CDR3 is TGTGCCAGCAGTTACTTGGCAGGTTACGAGCAGTACTTC. This chain links TRBV6-6 with TRBJ2-7; no firm D call. The CDR3 runs to 13 residues. Germline loops: CDR1 MNHNY, CDR2 SVGAGI (reference sequence). The V gene lost 1 base and the J gene lost 4 bases, with 8 bases spanning the gap.

To note about this clone: An end of the junction does not agree with germline; a read error may underlie this. The CDR3 reads CVGEKGQKDYSNQPQHF. The CDR3, as DNA: TGCGTGGGGGAAAAGGGACAGAAGGATTATAGCAATCAGCCCCAGCATTTT. The rearrangement joins TRBV5-6 to TRBJ1-5; 7 positions match TRBD1. This CDR3 comprises 17 residues. Germline CDR1 reads SGHDT; CDR2 reads YYEEEE.

The chain has TRBV10-2 and TRBJ2-2, with TRBD2 identical over 9 bases. The CDR3 loop spans 17 amino acids. V dropped 0 bases and J dropped 7; count of bases not matched to a gene: 9. Germline-derived CDR1 and CDR2 are WSHSY and SAAADI. CDR3 loop: CASSESAGGPAGGELFF. For the CDR3, the DNA is TGCGCCAGCAGTGAGTCGGCGGGGGGGCCAGCAGGCGGGGAGCTGTTTTTT.

In its sample, this clone was seen once. This chain uses TRBV9 with TRBJ2-1; TRBD2 aligns across 7 bases. V shed 3 bases and J 0 bases; nucleotides not matched to a gene: 12. Germline V gene data show CDR1 as SGDLS and CDR2 as YYNGEE. This CDR3 comprises 18 residues. This chain's CDR3 is CASSASWAGDRSYNEQFF. CDR3 nucleotides: TGTGCCAGCAGCGCGAGTTGGGCGGGAGACCGCTCCTACAATGAGCAGTTCTTC.

The chain carries TRBV6-2 or TRBV6-3 and TRBJ2-5; a possible D gene is TRBD1 (6 bases). There are 14 residues in the CDR3. The germline CDR1 and CDR2 sequences are MNHEY and SVGEGT. V lost 5 bases and J 6 bases, leaving 16 bases between the germline ends. Here the CDR3 reads CASSTGQPAQTQYF. For the CDR3, the DNA is TGTGCCAGCAGTACCGGACAGCCCGCCCAGACCCAGTACTTC.

V is TRBV7-2 and J is TRBJ1-4, with D possibly being TRBD1 (6 bases). The CDR3 extends over 15 amino acids. V lost 5 bases and J lost 3, with 13 bases in between. Looked up from germline, CDR1 is SGHTA and CDR2 is FQGNSA. The CDR3 reads CASSVNRVSNEKLFF. The CDR3, as DNA: TGTGCCAGCAGCGTAAACAGGGTGTCTAATGAAAAACTGTTTTTT.

Ten or more counts support this clone. The CDR3 DNA is TGTGCCAGCAGCCACAACAGGGGGTACAATGGGGAGCAGTACTTC. Residues: CASSHNRGYNGEQYF. The V and J genes are TRBV5-4 and TRBJ2-7; 8 positions agree with TRBD1. This CDR3 is 15 amino acids long. Per germline, CDR1 SGHNT and CDR2 YYREEE (reference sequence). Unmatched junction bases numbered 13, after V lost 4 bases and J lost 7 bases.

V gene TRBV3-1 (or the pseudogene TRBV3-2) combines with J gene TRBJ1-3; no clear D gene. CDR3 size: 12 residues. The ends were cut back, 3 bases at V and 9 bases at J, with 9 bases in the middle. From germline, CDR1 is LGHDT and CDR2 YNNKEL (reference sequence). The CDR3 loop is CASSHTARTIYF. DNA of the CDR3: TGTGCCAGCAGCCATACCGCGCGCACCATATATTTT.

The rearrangement joins TRBV19 to TRBJ2-7; 8 positions match TRBD1. The CDR3 runs to 14 residues. V dropped 3 bases and J dropped 5; count of bases not matched to a gene: 6. Per the germline V gene, CDR1 is LNHDA and CDR2 is SQIVND (reference sequence). The CDR3 loop reads CASSILDRADEQYF. For the CDR3, the DNA is TGTGCCAGTAGTATCCTGGACAGGGCTGACGAGCAGTACTTC.

The CDR3 is CASSRGLADHLTSTDTQYF. Here the CDR3 DNA reads TGTGCCAGCAGTCGGGGACTAGCGGACCACCTCACTAGCACAGATACGCAGTATTTT. The chain has TRBV6-6 and TRBJ2-3, with 11 nucleotides matching TRBD2. Germline CDR1 and CDR2: MNHNY and SVGAGI (reference sequence). This CDR3 is built from 19 residues. Trimming took 5 bases from V and 0 from J; bases not matched to a gene: 13.